One and the same sample provided the 32 T cell receptor beta chains below, sequenced in a study of blood T cell repertoires in COVID-19. Method: immunoSEQ multiplex PCR; TCRdb's copy keeps in-frame clones and lacks some. In the table there are under 150,000 clones, about 77% of which are singletons. The sequenced material came from peripheral blood. These receptors were obtained from a woman between 45 and 65 years old with active or convalescent COVID-19.

The genes are TRBV7-9 and TRBJ2-4, with D maybe TRBD2 (5 bases). V was shortened by 1 base and J by 0 bases, with 7 bases between the two germline ends. The germline V gene encodes CDR1 SEHNR and CDR2 FQNEAQ (reference sequence). The length of the CDR3 is 15 residues. CDR3 region: CASSLEGLAKNIQYF. CDR3 bases: TGTGCCAGCAGCTTAGAAGGACTAGCCAAAAACATTCAGTACTTC.

The rearrangement uses TRBV7-2 and TRBJ2-2; 12 bases are a match to TRBD2. The length of the CDR3 is 16 residues. Per the germline V gene, CDR1 is SGHTA and CDR2 is FQGNSA. V lost 4 bases and J lost 5; bases outside the gene matches: 5. The CDR3 bases are TGTGCCAGCAGCTCCACCCTAGCGGGAGGGACCGGGGAGCTGTTTTTT. Its protein is CASSSTLAGGTGELFF. The entire variable domain, with the rest obtained from reference TRBV7-2 and TRBJ2-2, is as follows: GAGVSQSPSNKVTEKGKDVELRCDPISGHTALYWYRQSLGQGLEFLIYFQGNSAPDKSGLPSDRFSAERTGGSVSTLTIQRTQQEDSAVYLCASSSTLAGGTGELFFGEGSRLTVL.

The chain employs TRBV5-1 and TRBJ2-3; TRBD2 is a possible D gene (6 bases). The CDR3 loop spans 13 amino acids. V gave up 1 base and J gave up 5 bases, with 8 bases separating them. CDR1 and CDR2 from the germline V gene are SGHRS and YFSETQ. In nucleotides, the CDR3 is TGCGCCAGCAGCTTGTCCGGGAGAGATACGCAGTATTTT. Translated: CASSLSGRDTQYF.

The chain joins TRBV30 to TRBJ1-2, with 7 bases aligning to TRBD1. Trimming at V came to 4 bases and at J to 8 bases, leaving 16 bases not matched to a gene. This CDR3 region has 15 residues. Germline V gives CDR1 GTSNPN, CDR2 SVGIG (reference sequence). The CDR3 spells CAWTPRPTGAGGYTF. The CDR3 nucleotides read TGTGCCTGGACCCCACGTCCCACAGGGGCGGGGGGCTACACCTTC. The full variable domain, completed using reference TRBV30 and TRBJ1-2, is SQTIHQWPATLVQPVGSPLSLECTVEGTSNPNLYWYRQAAGRGLQLLFYSVGIGQISSEVPQNLSASRPQDRQFILSSKKLLLSDSGFYLCAWTPRPTGAGGYTFGSGTRLTVV.

The CDR3 spells CASSNPTGLYEQYF. CDR3 bases: TGTGCCAGCAGCAACCCGACAGGCCTCTACGAGCAGTACTTC. The V gene is TRBV7-9, the J gene TRBJ2-7, with D tentatively TRBD1 (6 bases). Germline V gene sequence: CDR1 SEHNR, CDR2 FQNEAQ (reference sequence). This CDR3 comprises 14 residues. With 5 bases removed from V and 3 bases from J, the gap between germline ends came to 14 bases. The full variable domain, rest sourced from reference TRBV7-9 and TRBJ2-7, is DTGVSQNPRHKITKRGQNVTFRCDPISEHNRLYWYRQTLGQGPEFLTYFQNEAQLEKSRLLSDRFSAERPKGSFSTLEIQRTEQGDSAMYLCASSNPTGLYEQYFGPGTRLTVT.

This clone has just one count. The V call is TRBV6-5, the J call TRBJ1-1; the match to TRBD1 covers 10 bases. This CDR3 region has 14 residues. Per germline, CDR1 MNHEY and CDR2 SVGAGI. Germline trimming cut 6 bases from V and 3 bases from J; bases unmatched to any gene: 4. CDR3 in amino acids: CASRYGTGDTEAFF. The CDR3 nucleotides are TGTGCCAGCAGGTACGGGACAGGGGACACTGAAGCTTTCTTT.

CDR3 residues: CASRARGQALYGYTF. Here the CDR3 DNA reads TGTGCCAGCAGGGCACGGGGACAGGCCCTCTATGGCTACACCTTC. The chain uses TRBV6-5 and TRBJ1-2, with TRBD1 matching 8 bases. Germline CDR1 reads MNHEY; CDR2 reads SVGAGI. J was trimmed by 4 bases and V by 6 bases; bases with no gene match: 10. The CDR3 is 15 residues long.

This clone is a singleton in its sample. This sequence joins TRBV5-1 and TRBJ2-5; D remains unclear. The V gene lost 0 bases and the J gene lost 4 bases, with 7 bases spanning the gap. CDR1 is SGHRS and CDR2 is YFSETQ in the germline V gene. This CDR3 has 13 amino acids. The CDR3 protein is CASSLAPLETQYF. CDR3 nucleotide sequence: TGCGCCAGCAGCTTGGCCCCCCTAGAGACCCAGTACTTC.

This clone came up once. The chain uses TRBV11-1 and TRBJ2-3; 14 bases line up with TRBD2. From germline, CDR1 is SGHAT and CDR2 FQDESV (reference sequence). The CDR3 covers 16 residues. With V trimmed by 0 bases and J by 5 bases, 1 base remained unmatched. Written as DNA, the CDR3 is TGTGCCAGCAGCTTAGCCGGACTAGCGGGGGGAGATACGCAGTATTTT. Translated: CASSLAGLAGGDTQYF.

The V gene is TRBV28, the J gene TRBJ1-4; no firm D call. Germline CDR1 is MDHEN and CDR2 is SYDVKM. This CDR3 spans 14 amino acids. Deletions cut 5 bases from V and 5 bases from J, with 12 bases between. The chain's CDR3 is CASSIGVGNEKLFF. The DNA for the CDR3 is TGTGCCAGCAGTATCGGGGTAGGGAATGAAAAACTGTTTTTT.

The chain recombines TRBV30 with TRBJ1-3; unclear D gene. This CDR3 contains 13 residues. V was cut by 2 bases and J by 1 base, with 6 bases left in between. The germline V gene has CDR1 GTSNPN and CDR2 SVGIG (reference sequence). The CDR3 protein is CAWSRGSGNTIYF. The CDR3 nucleotides are TGTGCCTGGAGTCGGGGTTCTGGAAACACCATATATTTT.

The rearrangement links TRBV4-3 to TRBJ2-5; D is perhaps TRBD2 (6 bases). Between the trimmed V and J ends, which lost 4 bases and 3 bases, there was a span of 15 bases. The CDR3 sequence is 15 residues long. Germline V gene data show CDR1 as LGHNA and CDR2 as YSLEER. CDR3 region: CASSPGLTSKETQYF. CDR3 coding DNA: TGCGCCAGCAGCCCGGGACTGACCTCGAAAGAGACCCAGTACTTC.

The rearrangement links TRBV18 to TRBJ2-7; 8 bases line up with TRBD2. This CDR3 has 15 residues. Germline V gene lookup returns CDR1 KGHSH and CDR2 LQKENI. With 6 bases clipped from V and 2 bases from J, the junction kept 9 bases outside the gene matches. CDR3 loop: CASSPISGTPYEQYF. As DNA, the CDR3 is TGTGCCAGCTCCCCGATTAGCGGGACCCCCTACGAGCAGTACTTC. The variable domain in full, with the rest retrieved from reference TRBV18 and TRBJ2-7, is NAGVMQNPRHLVRRRGQEARLRCSPMKGHSHVYWYRQLPEEGLKFMVYLQKENIIDESGMPKERFSAEFPKEGPSILRIQQVVRGDSAAYFCASSPISGTPYEQYFGPGTRLTVT.

The chain recombines TRBV27 with TRBJ2-5; 7 bases are a match to TRBD2. With 3 bases clipped from V and 1 base from J, the junction kept 5 bases outside the gene matches. The V gene's germline CDR1 is MNHEY and CDR2 SMNVEV (reference sequence). The CDR3 contains 15 residues. CDR3: CASSFSAGSQETQYF. The CDR3 region has the DNA TGTGCCAGCAGTTTCTCAGCGGGGAGCCAAGAGACCCAGTACTTC.

The rearrangement links TRBV3-1 (or the pseudogene TRBV3-2) to TRBJ2-6; D possibly corresponds to TRBD2 (5 bases). Germline lookup yields CDR1 LGHDT and CDR2 YNNKEL (reference sequence). CDR3 length: 18 amino acids. The V end was cut by 4 bases, the J end by 0 bases, with 16 bases between. The CDR3 DNA is TGTGCCAGCAGCCCCTACCCTGAAGCGGACTCTGGGGCCAACGTCCTGACTTTC. This codes for CASSPYPEADSGANVLTF.

This chain links TRBV11-2 with TRBJ1-1; possible D gene TRBD1, 5 bases. Germline V gene data show CDR1 as SGHAT and CDR2 as FQNNGV. The CDR3 has 15 amino acids. V lost 7 bases and J lost 1, with 16 bases in between. The CDR3 spells CASNNGQGWNTEAFF. Written as DNA, the CDR3 is TGTGCCAGCAACAACGGGCAGGGATGGAACACTGAAGCTTTCTTT.

This clone has just a few counts. The V and J genes are TRBV9 and TRBJ2-1; the match to TRBD1 covers 11 bases. The trim removed 4 bases at V and 8 bases at J, leaving 8 bases unmatched. This CDR3 contains 15 residues. In germline, CDR1 is SGDLS, CDR2 YYNGEE. This CDR3 is CASSPGQGVRHEQFF. In DNA, the CDR3 is TGTGCCAGCAGCCCGGGACAGGGGGTCAGACATGAGCAGTTCTTC.

The rearrangement uses TRBV4-3 and TRBJ2-7, with D tentatively TRBD1 (7 bases). This CDR3 comprises 14 residues. The germline V gene has CDR1 LGHNA and CDR2 YSLEER. V was shortened by 1 base and J by 6 bases, with 13 bases between the two germline ends. The CDR3, as DNA: TGCGCCAGCAGCCAAGGGCGGGACAGAGGCGAGCAGTACTTC. Protein: CASSQGRDRGEQYF.

V and J are TRBV4-1 and TRBJ2-3, with D maybe TRBD2 (6 bases). Germline-derived CDR1 and CDR2 are MGHRA and YSYEKL. The CDR3 length is 18 residues. Trimming cost V 3 bases and J 5 bases, with 24 bases left between them. The DNA of the CDR3 is TGCGCCAGCAGCCAGGGGGGTATTGGGCCTGGACAAGGAGATACGCAGTATTTT. Translating gives CASSQGGIGPGQGDTQYF.

CDR3 sequence reads: CASSNHAFDRGNEKLFF. The CDR3 region has the DNA TGTGCCAGCAGCAATCATGCCTTCGACAGGGGAAATGAAAAACTGTTTTTT. The J gene is TRBJ1-4, the V gene TRBV7-9, with 8 bases aligning to TRBD1. Per germline, CDR1 SEHNR and CDR2 FQNEAQ (reference sequence). This CDR3 comprises 17 residues. The V and J ends lost 5 bases and 5 bases, in that order; junction bases with no gene match: 13.

The chain has TRBV5-1 and TRBJ2-6; the D is unclear. V was clipped by 0 bases and J by 8 bases, with 9 bases between them. The CDR3 is 14 amino acids. Germline CDR1 and CDR2: SGHRS and YFSETQ. The CDR3 bases are TGCGCCAGCAGCTTGGGTAGTCTCCCCAACGTCCTGACTTTC. It is translated as CASSLGSLPNVLTF.

This clone was picked up one time. The chain joins TRBV6-1 to TRBJ1-1; D might be TRBD1 (6 bases). CDR1 and CDR2 (germline): MNHNS, SASEGT. The CDR3 length is 18 residues. The ends were cut back, 2 bases at V and 0 bases at J, with 19 bases in the middle. CDR3 loop: CASSEYARTVPLNTEAFF. The CDR3 DNA reads TGTGCCAGCAGTGAATATGCCCGGACAGTTCCCCTGAACACTGAAGCTTTCTTT.

The chain combines TRBV7-2 with TRBJ1-1; the D is unclear. The germline gives CDR1 SGHTA, CDR2 FQGNSA. CDR3 length: 13 residues. Trimming pared 5 bases from V and 0 bases from J, leaving 7 bases between. CDR3 in amino acids: CASSNSMNTEAFF. The CDR3 DNA follows: TGTGCCAGCAGCAACAGCATGAACACTGAAGCTTTCTTT.

The chain links TRBV30 to TRBJ2-3; 11 positions agree with TRBD2. CDR1 GTSNPN and CDR2 SVGIG come from the germline V gene (reference sequence). The CDR3 has 18 amino acids. The trim removed 1 base at V and 0 bases at J, leaving 9 bases unmatched. CDR3 amino acids: CAWSGFSGRAGSTDTQYF. For the CDR3, the DNA is TGTGCCTGGAGTGGCTTTAGCGGGAGGGCCGGGAGCACAGATACGCAGTATTTT.

V usage is TRBV5-1 and J usage is TRBJ2-7; D might be TRBD1 (6 bases). The V gene lost 4 bases and the J gene lost 1 base, with 9 bases spanning the gap. The germline V gene encodes CDR1 SGHRS and CDR2 YFSETQ. The CDR3 runs to 13 residues. DNA for the CDR3: TGCGCCAGCAGCACCCAGGGGTCCTACGAGCAGTACTTC. Translation: CASSTQGSYEQYF.

The genes are TRBV27 and TRBJ2-3, with D hard to call. The germline gives CDR1 MNHEY, CDR2 SMNVEV (reference sequence). V lost 0 bases and J 4 bases, leaving 17 bases between the germline ends. This CDR3 comprises 17 residues. For the CDR3, the DNA is TGTGCCAGCAGTTTATCGGCTCGCCAAATCCCCCCAGATACGCAGTATTTT. This encodes CASSLSARQIPPDTQYF.

Only one count was recorded for this clone. The chain's CDR3 is CASSVGQGDFTYGYTF. In nucleotides, the CDR3 is TGTGCCAGCAGTGTTGGACAGGGCGACTTTACTTATGGCTACACCTTC. The chain links TRBV6-1 to TRBJ1-2; TRBD1 aligns across 8 bases. This CDR3 is 16 amino acids long. With V trimmed by 4 bases and J by 5 bases, 12 bases remained unmatched. In germline, CDR1 is MNHNS, CDR2 SASEGT.

The V call is TRBV5-4, the J call TRBJ2-1; 7 nucleotides agree with TRBD2. The V and J ends lost 2 bases and 5 bases, in that order; junction bases with no gene match: 10. CDR1 and CDR2 (germline): SGHNT, YYREEE (reference sequence). The CDR3 runs 16 residues. CDR3 nucleotides: TGTGCCAGCAGCTTACCCCCTAGCGGATCCAACAATGAGCAGTTCTTC. This encodes CASSLPPSGSNNEQFF.

This clone was seen once. The rearrangement joins TRBV28 to TRBJ2-1; TRBD1 matches at 10 bases. J was trimmed by 2 bases and V by 7 bases; bases with no gene match: 5. Germline V gives CDR1 MDHEN, CDR2 SYDVKM. This CDR3 spans 15 amino acids. Written as DNA, the CDR3 is TGTGCCAGCACTTTGACAGGGGGCACCTACAATGAGCAGTTCTTC. Translated, it gives CASTLTGGTYNEQFF.

The genes are TRBV2 and TRBJ1-2; D perhaps matches TRBD1 (5 bases). Germline values: CDR1 SNHLY, CDR2 FYNNEI. Trimming took 6 bases from V and 1 from J, leaving 15 bases between them. The CDR3 covers 15 residues. Here the CDR3 DNA reads TGTGCCAGCAGCGAAAGACAGCCCCATAACTATGGCTACACCTTC. It translates to CASSERQPHNYGYTF.

V and J are TRBV7-9 and TRBJ1-1; D call uncertain. Trimming removed 3 bases at V and 8 bases at J, with 13 bases between. The CDR3 spans 13 residues. CDR1 is SEHNR and CDR2 is FQNEAQ in the germline V gene (reference sequence). This CDR3 is CASSFNPGSEAFF. In DNA, the CDR3 is TGTGCCAGCAGCTTTAATCCGGGTTCCGAAGCTTTCTTT.

The chain uses TRBV6-1 and TRBJ2-3; D is unclear. This CDR3 has 10 amino acids. The V and J ends lost 2 bases and 15 bases respectively, with 9 bases between them. The germline V gene has CDR1 MNHNS and CDR2 SASEGT. CDR3 sequence reads: CASSERSRYF. For the CDR3, the DNA is TGTGCCAGCAGTGAAAGGTCTAGATATTTT.